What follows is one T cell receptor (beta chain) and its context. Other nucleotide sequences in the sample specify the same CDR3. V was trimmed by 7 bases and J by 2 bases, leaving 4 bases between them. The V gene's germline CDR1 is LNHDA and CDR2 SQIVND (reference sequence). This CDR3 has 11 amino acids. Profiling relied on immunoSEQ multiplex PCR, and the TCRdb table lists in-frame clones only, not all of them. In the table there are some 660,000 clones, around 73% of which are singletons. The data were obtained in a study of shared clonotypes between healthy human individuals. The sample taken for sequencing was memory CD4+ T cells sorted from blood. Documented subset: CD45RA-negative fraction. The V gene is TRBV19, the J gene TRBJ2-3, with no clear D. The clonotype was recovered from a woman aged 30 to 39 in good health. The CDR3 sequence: CASTNTDTQYF. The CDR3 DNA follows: TGTGCCAGTACTAACACAGATACGCAGTATTTT. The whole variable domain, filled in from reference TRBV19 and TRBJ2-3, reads DGGITQSPKYLFRKEGQNVTLSCEQNLNHDAMYWYRQDPGQGLRLIYYSQIVNDFQKGDIAEGYSVSREKKESFPLTVTSAQKNPTAFYLCASTNTDTQYFGPGTRLTVL.